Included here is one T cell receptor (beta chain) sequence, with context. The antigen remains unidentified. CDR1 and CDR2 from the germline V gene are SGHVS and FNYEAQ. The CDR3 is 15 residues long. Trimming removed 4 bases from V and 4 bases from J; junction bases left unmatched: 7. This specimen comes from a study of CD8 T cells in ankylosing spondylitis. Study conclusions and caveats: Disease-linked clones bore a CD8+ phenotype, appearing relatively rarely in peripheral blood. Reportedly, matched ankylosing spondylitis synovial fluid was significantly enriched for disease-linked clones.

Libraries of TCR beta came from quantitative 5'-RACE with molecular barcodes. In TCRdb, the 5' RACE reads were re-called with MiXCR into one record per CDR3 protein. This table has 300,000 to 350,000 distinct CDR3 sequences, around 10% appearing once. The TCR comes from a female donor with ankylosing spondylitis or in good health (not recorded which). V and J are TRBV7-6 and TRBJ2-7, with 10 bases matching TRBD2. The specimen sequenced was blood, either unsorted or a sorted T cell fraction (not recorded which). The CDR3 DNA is TGTGCCAGCAGCTCACTAGCGGGACAGAGGTACGAGCAGTACTTC. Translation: CASSSLAGQRYEQYF.